What follows is one TCR beta chain and its context. Its antigen is currently unknown. The data originate from a study of response to subunit inactivated influenza vaccine. Regarding the study as a whole: The authors offered the suggestion that each seasonal influenza vaccination recruits few new T cells.

TCRdb fed the RT-PCR reads into MiXCR, producing one record per CDR3 protein. The data hold hundreds of thousands of distinct CDR3 sequences, with around a sixth observed a single time. Trimming shortened V by 2 bases and J by 5 bases, and 7 bases separated the two germline ends. Germline V gene lookup returns CDR1 MDHEN and CDR2 SYDVKM. The CDR3 sequence is 14 residues long. The chain recombines TRBV28 with TRBJ1-6; D unclear. The starting material was PBMCs from blood, obtained 11 to 12 days after vaccination. This clonotype was obtained from a man in his fifties who received an inactivated influenza vaccine. CDR3: CASSLTVNNSPLHF. CDR3 DNA: TGTGCCAGCAGTTTAACGGTGAATAATTCACCCCTCCACTTT.